This TCR beta chain comes out of a study of technical replicates of blood from a handful of donors (dated by TCRdb to between 2016 and 2019). Receptor amplification or capture employed the immunoSEQ multiplex PCR assay. TCRdb retrieved this table from immuneACCESS and kept in-frame rearrangements only. Not all clones are present; in checked studies, unresolved V genes account for under half, and no reason is known for the remainder. Recorded for this sample are 50,000 to 70,000 clones; 88% of them occurred a single time. The ten largest clones take up around 5% of the sample. With regard to this clone: Its recognized antigen is unknown. The input lacks base qualities; no much larger clone sits a single base away.

V is cut by 2 bases and J by 5 bases, and the space between the germline ends is 12 bases. The germline V gene specifies MNHEY as CDR1 and SVGAGI as CDR2. The CDR3 has 14 amino acids, counting the end cysteine and phenylalanine. Of all the DNA, just the CDR3 is kept, 42 bases in frame from base 1. The origin of this receptor is a human donor in good health. Some clones in this sample may be carry-over from other donors' samples. The rearrangement combines TRBV6-5 with TRBJ1-2, with TRBD1 perhaps the D gene, on 5 matching bases. Specimen: PBMCs. The CDR3 here reads CASSYQDSRYGYTF. The DNA is as follows: TGTGCCAGCAGTTACCAAGACAGCAGATATGGCTACACCTTC.